The 24 T cell receptor beta chains below were found in one sample sequenced in a study of T cells after yellow fever vaccination. In TCRdb, the 5' RACE reads were re-called with MiXCR into one record per CDR3 protein. Of 510,000 or so distinct CDR3 sequences listed, approximately 21% were seen once; the top ten hold approximately 14%. This sample comprised PBMCs, obtained 15 days after the yellow fever booster vaccination. These receptors originate from a man younger than 45 who received the YFV17D yellow fever vaccine.

The chain has TRBV12-3 or TRBV12-4 and TRBJ1-1, with a possible D match to TRBD1 (6 bases). The V gene lost 3 bases and the J gene lost 10 bases, with 18 bases spanning the gap. This CDR3 has 14 residues. The CDR3 reads CASSFRASGERAFF. For the CDR3, the DNA is TGTGCCAGCAGTTTCCGGGCATCAGGGGAGCGAGCTTTCTTT.

The chain uses TRBV7-9 and TRBJ1-5, with D hard to call. Trimming left V 1 base short and J 7 bases short, with 8 bases between. CDR1 SEHNR and CDR2 FQNEAQ come from the germline V gene (reference sequence). The CDR3 consists of 13 residues. CDR3 in DNA: TGTGCCAGCAGCTTAGAGGGCAGCCAGCCCCAGCATTTT. Its protein is CASSLEGSQPQHF.

This CDR3 is CASSLESGSGSSGANVLTF. The CDR3 nucleotides are TGTGCCAGCAGCTTAGAATCGGGTAGCGGGAGCTCTGGGGCCAACGTCCTGACTTTC. The gene calls are TRBV7-6 and TRBJ2-6; 9 bases agree with TRBD2. The CDR3 covers 19 residues. With V trimmed by 1 base and J by 0 bases, 7 bases remained unmatched. Germline loops: CDR1 SGHVS, CDR2 FNYEAQ.

Comments on this clonotype: Germline and junction disagree at one end, which may indicate a read error. The V gene is TRBV7-7, the J gene TRBJ2-1; TRBD2 matches 8 bases. The CDR3 covers 15 residues. The germline CDR1 and CDR2 sequences are SSHAT and FNYEAQ (reference sequence). The CDR3, as DNA: TGTGCTAGCAGCTCGGGGAGCGGGAGCTACAATGAGCAGTTCTTC. Translated, it gives CASSSGSGSYNEQFF.

The rearrangement joins TRBV11-1 to TRBJ2-1; 12 bases match TRBD2. The CDR3 is made up of 18 amino acids. Germline V lookup: CDR1 SGHAT, CDR2 FQDESV (reference sequence). V shed 2 bases, J shed 7 bases, and the junction held 12 bases outside the gene matches. CDR3 DNA: TGTGCCAGCAGCTTACCCTTTCGACTAGCGGGAGTAGGAAATGAGCAGTTCTTC. Translating gives CASSLPFRLAGVGNEQFF. The entire variable domain, with the rest obtained from reference TRBV11-1 and TRBJ2-1, is as follows: EAEVAQSPRYKITEKSQAVAFWCDPISGHATLYWYRQILGQGPELLVQFQDESVVDDSQLPKDRFSAERLKGVDSTLKIQPAELGDSAMYLCASSLPFRLAGVGNEQFFGPGTRLTVL.

The genes are TRBV6-5 and TRBJ2-4; 12 bases agree with TRBD2. The CDR3 contains 17 residues. V dropped 2 bases and J dropped 4; count of bases not matched to a gene: 6. Germline V gene sequence: CDR1 MNHEY, CDR2 SVGAGI. The CDR3 here is CASSYQGTSGPKNIQYF. The CDR3, as DNA: TGTGCCAGCAGTTACCAAGGGACTAGCGGGCCGAAAAACATTCAGTACTTC.

The V call is TRBV7-2, the J call TRBJ2-2; tentatively, D is TRBD2 (5 bases). The CDR3 consists of 14 residues. Germline CDR1 and CDR2: SGHTA and FQGNSA. Deletions cut 8 bases from V and 1 base from J, with 11 bases between. The CDR3 DNA reads as TGTGCCAGCGGCGGGTTGGGGAACACCGGGGAGCTGTTTTTT. This sequence encodes CASGGLGNTGELFF.

The V gene is TRBV15, the J gene TRBJ2-1; the D is unclear. Trimming shortened V by 4 bases and J by 3 bases, and 10 bases separated the two germline ends. Per germline, CDR1 LNHNV and CDR2 YYDKDF (reference sequence). The CDR3 has 14 amino acids. In DNA, the CDR3 is TGTGCCACCAGCACCCCCGACGTCTACAATGAGCAGTTCTTC. Translated, it gives CATSTPDVYNEQFF.

This clonotype appeared a few times. This chain connects TRBV7-2 to TRBJ2-3; D possibly matches TRBD1 or TRBD2 (5 bases each). Germline assignment: CDR1 SGHTA and CDR2 FQGNSA. This CDR3 has 14 amino acids. Trimming shortened V by 4 bases and J by 5 bases, and 13 bases separated the two germline ends. CDR3 nucleotides: TGTGCCAGCAGCTCCCGACGGGACGGAGATACGCAGTATTTT. Amino acids: CASSSRRDGDTQYF.

J is TRBJ2-3 and V is TRBV11-2; 8 bases align to TRBD2. Germline trimming cut 4 bases from V and 5 bases from J; bases unmatched to any gene: 23. CDR3 length: 20 amino acids. Germline V CDR1 and CDR2: SGHAT, FQNNGV. CDR3 sequence: CASSWDGRSTSAVPRDTQYF. The CDR3 nucleotides are TGTGCCAGCAGCTGGGATGGACGGTCGACTAGCGCCGTCCCACGAGATACGCAGTATTTT.

As regards this clonotype: It is likely a read error, because the conserved phenylalanine at the end of the CDR3 is missing. The chain links TRBV10-2 to TRBJ2-7; possibly TRBD2 for D (5 bases). Trimming stripped 3 bases from V and 2 bases from J, with 17 bases between. Per germline, CDR1 WSHSY and CDR2 SAAADI. There are 16 residues in the CDR3. The CDR3, as DNA: TGCGCCAGCAGTGATGCGAGGGAACACTTTGCCTACGAGCAGTACTCC. Translation gives CASSDAREHFAYEQYS.

The chain joins TRBV19 to TRBJ2-2, with TRBD1 matching over 8 bases. Germline V gene lookup returns CDR1 LNHDA and CDR2 SQIVND (reference sequence). The CDR3 has 15 residues. Germline trimming cut 8 bases from V and 2 bases from J; bases unmatched to any gene: 7. The CDR3 sequence is CASRPGQENTGELFF. CDR3 nucleotides: TGTGCCAGTCGCCCGGGACAGGAAAACACCGGGGAGCTGTTTTTT.

The rearrangement links TRBV27 to TRBJ2-7; D may be TRBD2 (5 bases). Trimming cost V 2 bases and J 0 bases, with 11 bases left between them. Germline lookup yields CDR1 MNHEY and CDR2 SMNVEV (reference sequence). The CDR3 totals 15 residues. CDR3: CASSLRGFSSYEQYF. The CDR3, as DNA: TGTGCCAGCAGTTTACGAGGGTTCAGCTCCTACGAGCAGTACTTC.

The CDR3 sequence: CASSSTGQGLTEQYF. CDR3 nucleotides: TGTGCCAGCAGCTCGACGGGACAGGGGCTCACTGAGCAGTACTTC. This rearrangement joins TRBV7-8 to TRBJ2-7; TRBD1 aligns across 10 bases. This CDR3 comprises 15 residues. Germline CDR1 is SGHVS and CDR2 is FQNEAQ. Trimming at V came to 4 bases and at J to 7 bases, leaving 10 bases not matched to a gene.

The sample holds a few counts of this clonotype. This chain connects TRBV6-2 or TRBV6-3 to TRBJ2-6; either TRBD1 or TRBD2 may fit D (5 bases each). Trimming took off 4 bases at V and 4 bases at J, with 17 bases between the two ends. The CDR3 extends over 17 amino acids. Germline V lookup: CDR1 MNHEY, CDR2 SVGEGT. CDR3 coding DNA: TGTGCCAGCAGTTCAACACGAGGGGTGTCGGGGGCCAACGTCCTGACTTTC. Its protein is CASSSTRGVSGANVLTF.

This clonotype was counted between two and nine times. The rearrangement joins TRBV7-6 to TRBJ1-3; D uncertain. The CDR3 consists of 16 residues. V was shortened by 0 bases and J by 3 bases, with 12 bases between the two germline ends. Germline values: CDR1 SGHVS, CDR2 FNYEAQ. DNA for the CDR3: TGTGCCAGCAGCTTAGCTGTGGGGTCAGTTGGAAACACCATATATTTT. Translating it yields CASSLAVGSVGNTIYF.

The chain employs TRBV12-3 or TRBV12-4 and TRBJ2-3; 16 positions match TRBD2. CDR3 length equals 16 residues. Losses at the gene ends were 5 bases for V and 6 bases for J; bases not matched to a gene: 5. The CDR3 sequence: CASSHGTSGRADTQYF. The CDR3 region has the DNA TGTGCCAGCAGTCATGGGACTAGCGGGAGGGCTGATACGCAGTATTTT.

The rearrangement links TRBV30 to TRBJ2-6; 7 nucleotides line up with TRBD2. This CDR3 contains 16 residues. The V gene end was trimmed by 4 bases and the J gene end by 1 base; junction bases not matched to a gene: 7. Germline V gene sequence: CDR1 GTSNPN, CDR2 SVGIG (reference sequence). The CDR3 sequence is CAWTGLVPSGANVLTF. The CDR3 region has the DNA TGTGCCTGGACTGGACTAGTCCCGTCTGGGGCCAACGTCCTGACTTTC.

The chain has TRBV6-5 and TRBJ2-7; no reliable D call. V was clipped by 8 bases and J by 0 bases, with 8 bases between them. The germline gives CDR1 MNHEY, CDR2 SVGAGI. This CDR3 is 12 amino acids long. The CDR3 sequence is CASREGSYEQYF. CDR3 nucleotide sequence: TGTGCCAGCCGAGAAGGCTCCTACGAGCAGTACTTC.

The V and J genes are TRBV7-9 and TRBJ2-7, with 7 nucleotides matching TRBD1. V lost 5 bases, J lost 1 base, and 8 bases stayed unmatched. Germline loops: CDR1 SEHNR, CDR2 FQNEAQ (reference sequence). The CDR3 has 15 residues. CDR3 in amino acids: CASSLGDSSSYEQYF. CDR3 nucleotide sequence: TGTGCCAGCAGCCTTGGGGACAGTTCATCCTACGAGCAGTACTTC.

J is TRBJ2-7 and V is TRBV29-1; tentatively, D is TRBD1 (6 bases). CDR1 is SQVTM and CDR2 is ANQGSEA in the germline V gene. The CDR3 spans 14 residues. V was trimmed by 2 bases and J by 2 bases, leaving 13 bases between them. The CDR3 is CSVEPGHGTYEQYF. Here the CDR3 DNA reads TGCAGCGTTGAACCGGGACACGGAACCTACGAGCAGTACTTC.

CDR3 DNA: TGTGCCAGCAGCTTGGGAGCGGGAGCCACCTACGAGCAGTACTTC. It specifies CASSLGAGATYEQYF. This chain joins TRBV5-6 and TRBJ2-7, with 8 bases matching TRBD2. The V segment lost 0 bases and the J segment 2 bases; nucleotides outside the gene matches: 4. The CDR3 has 15 amino acids. Germline V CDR1 and CDR2: SGHDT, YYEEEE.

The gene calls are TRBV20-1 and TRBJ2-1; 13 bases are shared with TRBD2. This CDR3 is built from 16 residues. With V trimmed by 5 bases and J by 7 bases, 11 bases remained unmatched. Per germline, CDR1 DFQATT and CDR2 SNEGSKA (reference sequence). CDR3 DNA sequence: TGCAGTGCTGACTTTTATGGACTAGCGGGAGCAAATGAGCAGTTCTTC. Translating gives CSADFYGLAGANEQFF.

This clonotype was counted once. The chain recombines TRBV20-1 with TRBJ2-3; 8 bases line up with TRBD2. CDR3 length: 15 amino acids. Germline V gene lookup returns CDR1 DFQATT and CDR2 SNEGSKA (reference sequence). V lost 3 bases and J lost 4; bases outside the gene matches: 9. The CDR3 region has the DNA TGCAGTGCTAGGCCCCGGGAGGGCCTATCAGATACGCAGTATTTT. Translated, it gives CSARPREGLSDTQYF.